This T cell receptor beta chain originates from a study of CD8+CD57+ T cells in acquired aplastic anemia (dated by TCRdb to between 2018 and 2020). Describing the broader study: On average, sorted CD4+ and CD8+ cells yielded around 3.5 ug of extracted DNA, with a range of about 0.17 to 27.4 ug. CD8+CD57+ expansion was defined as frequency above the mean frequency observed in healthy subjects.

Flow cytometry had shown CD8+CD57+ cell expansion in the patients selected for sequencing. All patients had severe acquired aplastic anemia diagnosed by International Study of Aplastic Anemia and Agranulocytosis and Camitta criteria. At the time blood was sampled, none of the patients had received any therapy. In this study, sorted CD4+ and CD8+ T cells from the blood of healthy subjects and of severe aplastic anemia patients had their TCR repertoires deep-sequenced. In the USA, patient enrollment took place under clinicaltrials.gov protocols 00001620, 01623167, 00001397, 00071045, 00081523 and 00961064. Ficoll-Paque density gradient centrifugation was used to isolate peripheral blood mononuclear cells. Before DNA extraction, CD4+ and CD8+ T cells were sorted with FACS or magnetic beads. Genomic DNA served as template for TCR beta VDJ combination and CDR3 sequence profiling. An Illumina HiSeq 2000 was the platform used for TCR repertoire sequencing. The authors processed their data as follows. Repertoire assessment relied on Simpson's diversity index, CDR3 size and DJ length profiles, and TRBV/TRBJ rearrangement plots. The most abundant DNA sequence in the deep sequencing data was defined as the immunodominant clone. CDR3 amino acid sequences were screened for sharing across subjects and compared with published repertoires and the VDJdb database. TCRdb cleaned the public reads at Q25 with fastp, built clones with MiXCR and kept in-frame beta chains. Every entry covers one CDR3 protein and lists the most common genes and DNA from its rows. The V and J calls follow TCRdb's processing rather than the paper's. This sample gives 150,000 to 200,000 distinct CDR3 sequences in total; about 70% of them show up just once. The top ten hold around 45% of the sample.

Overall results and qualifications from the work: Approximately 27 CD8+ CDR3 sequences were found in both patients and controls but appeared to be highly expressed in patients and within the immunodominant clones of the patients. Between patients and healthy controls, no significant difference in CD8+ Simpson's diversity was found (P=0.060).

CDR1 and CDR2, per the germline V gene, are MNHEY and SVGEGT. V gives up 4 bases and J gives up 3 bases, and the segment between their germline ends measures 7 bases. The CDR3 runs 13 amino acids, cysteine and phenylalanine included. Only the CDR3 region is kept as DNA, spanning 39 bases read in frame from base 1. Ten or more counts support this clonotype. No cognate antigen has been identified for it. Within one base of it there is no much larger clone, and no base qualities were kept. The V and J genes are TRBV6-2 or TRBV6-3 and TRBJ2-1; no D segment can be confidently identified. This clonotype originated in a human donor with aplastic anemia. The sample taken for sequencing was sorted CD4+, CD8+, or CD8+CD57+ T cells (not recorded which) from PBMCs. In nucleotides, the sequence is TGTGCCAGCAGTTTTGGGGACTACAATGAGCAGTTCTTC. The translation is CASSFGDYNEQFF.